This T cell receptor (beta chain) is from a study of CD8 T cells in ankylosing spondylitis. Overall study findings and caveats: Several of the motif variants were reported before in synovial fluid and blood from reactive arthritis. Relatively rare in peripheral blood, disease-linked clones were also CD8+. There was a TCR beta motif, made of eight highly homologous variants, that appeared characteristic of ankylosing spondylitis blood.

Quantitative 5'-RACE with molecular barcodes was used to make the TCR beta libraries. TCRdb recomputed calls from the 5' RACE reads with MiXCR, one row per CDR3 protein. The sample holds fewer than 250,000 distinct CDR3 sequences; more than 25% are singletons and the top ten take about 4%. Trimming shortened V by 2 bases and J by 4 bases, and 10 bases separated the two germline ends. Germline-derived CDR1 and CDR2 are WSHSY and SAAADI. The CDR3 spans 14 residues. There are a few counts of this clonotype. Its matching antigen is unknown. This TCR was recovered from a male donor with ankylosing spondylitis or in good health (not recorded which). The sample comprised blood, either unsorted or a sorted T cell fraction (not recorded which). V and J are TRBV10-2 and TRBJ2-3; D unclear. The CDR3 region has the DNA TGCGCCAGCAGTGAGGTGGCCGTGGCAGATACGCAGTATTTT. As protein: CASSEVAVADTQYF.